This T cell receptor beta chain was captured in a study of T cell responses to AZD1222 COVID-19 vaccine (dated by TCRdb to the early 2020s). Background for the entire study: AZD1222 recipients with second doses at about 4 weeks or about 12 weeks were pooled, because spike-specific TCR depth and breadth did not differ between schedules. A total of about 230 trial participants underwent TCR sequencing, of whom 200 to 220 received two doses of AZD1222 and some 26 received two doses of the MenACWY control vaccine. Trial participants were enrolled by age into 18-55, 56-69 and 70-plus year subgroups, with roughly 160, 29 and 62 TCR-sequenced participants respectively. Overall results and qualifications from the work: Vaccine-associated CD4 TCRs spanned the whole spike protein, with dominant responses in regions 160-218 and 743-854. Because no samples from the day 14 peak response were available, repertoires could be characterized only after the peak T cell response. After two AZD1222 doses, spike-specific TCR breadth and depth were significantly higher than at day 0 and than in MenACWY recipients. Participants were mostly white British, with more females than males. The authors suggested clonal diversity may have been underestimated. Conclusions about previously exposed vaccinees are limited because only five to seven AZD1222 recipients were SARS-CoV-2 seropositive at baseline. In the small 56-69-year group, the increase in depth fell short of significance, most likely because of low power. Nearly half of unique spike-specific TCRs reportedly recognized epitopes outside regions mutated in the B.1.351 and B.1.1.7 variants.

This clone was detected a few times. It lacks a known antigen. Per-nucleotide qualities are absent, and no much larger clonotype sits a single base away. Trimming costs V 4 bases and J 2 bases, and their ends lie 17 bases apart. Including the terminal cysteine and phenylalanine, the CDR3 comprises 16 residues. The DNA shown is the 48-base CDR3, in frame from base 1. Based on the germline V gene (reference sequence), the CDR1 and CDR2 sequences are LNHDA and SQIVND. The sample's time point, from its label and the paper: baseline before first vaccination. Vaccinee samples came from UK trials COV001 and COV002, including a single-blind randomized controlled phase 2/3 trial of AZD1222 (ChAdOx1 nCoV-19) in healthy adults. For TCRbeta chain sequencing, PBMC samples were collected from trial participants at day 0 and at day 28 after the second dose. The CDR3 regions of human TCRbeta chains were analyzed by immunosequencing. As for the authors' bioinformatics: TCRs in the repertoires were compared against a reference library of SARS-CoV-2-specific TCRs that had been generated with the MIRA antigen-specificity platform. Breadth was defined as the fraction of unique TCRs that were SARS-CoV-2-associated. Depth was defined as the fraction of total T cells that were SARS-CoV-2-associated. Using the MIRA data, every spike-specific TCR was mapped to the spike region that the TCR reacted to and assigned to either a CD4 or a CD8 class. Log10-transformed breadth and depth values were compared by one-way ANOVA with Sidak's multiple comparisons tests. TCRdb's version of the immuneACCESS table is confined to in-frame rearrangements and falls short of the full clone set. An unresolved V gene accounts for under half of the shortfall where checked; the remainder is of unknown origin. V and J calls and clone size are those listed in that table; D and trimming were worked out from the DNA. This sample holds tens of thousands of clones; 91% were observed only once. 45% to 55% of the sample rests with the top ten.

The V gene is TRBV19 and the J gene is TRBJ1-2, with TRBD1 tentatively as D gene (6 bases match). The sequence came from an adult in good health. This specimen was peripheral blood, taken on day 0 of AZD1222 vaccination. In nucleotide form, the sequence is TGTGCCAGTAGTAAGACCCAAGGGGGGCTAAACTATGGCTACACCTTC. This translates into CASSKTQGGLNYGYTF. Outside the CDR3, residues come from the reference TRBV19 and TRBJ1-2 proteins, so the full variable domain is: DGGITQSPKYLFRKEGQNVTLSCEQNLNHDAMYWYRQDPGQGLRLIYYSQIVNDFQKGDIAEGYSVSREKKESFPLTVTSAQKNPTAFYLCASSKTQGGLNYGYTFGSGTRLTVV.